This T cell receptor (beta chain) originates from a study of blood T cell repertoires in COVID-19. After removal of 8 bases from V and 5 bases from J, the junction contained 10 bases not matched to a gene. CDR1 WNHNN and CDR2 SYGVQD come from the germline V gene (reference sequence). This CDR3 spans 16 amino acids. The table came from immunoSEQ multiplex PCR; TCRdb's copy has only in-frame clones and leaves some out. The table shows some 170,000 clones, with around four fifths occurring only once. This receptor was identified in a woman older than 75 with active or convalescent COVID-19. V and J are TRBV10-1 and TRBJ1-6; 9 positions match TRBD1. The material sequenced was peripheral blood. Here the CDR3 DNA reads TGCGCCAGCGGGGGGGCGACAGGGGGTAATAATTCACCCCTCCACTTT. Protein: CASGGATGGNNSPLHF.